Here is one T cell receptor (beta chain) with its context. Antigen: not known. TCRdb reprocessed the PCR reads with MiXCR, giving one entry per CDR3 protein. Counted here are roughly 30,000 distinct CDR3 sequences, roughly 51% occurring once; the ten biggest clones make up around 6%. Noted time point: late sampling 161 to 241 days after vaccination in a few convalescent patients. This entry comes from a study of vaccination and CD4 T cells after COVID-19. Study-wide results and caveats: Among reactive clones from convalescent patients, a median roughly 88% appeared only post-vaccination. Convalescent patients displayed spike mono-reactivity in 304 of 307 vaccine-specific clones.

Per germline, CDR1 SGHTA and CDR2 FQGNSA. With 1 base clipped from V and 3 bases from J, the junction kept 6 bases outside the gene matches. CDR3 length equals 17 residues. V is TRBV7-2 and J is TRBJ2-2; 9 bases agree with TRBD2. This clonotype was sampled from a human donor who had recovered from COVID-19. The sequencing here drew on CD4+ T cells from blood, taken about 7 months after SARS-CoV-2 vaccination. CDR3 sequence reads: CASSLVATSGYTGELFF. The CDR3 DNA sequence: TGTGCCAGCAGCTTAGTCGCGACTAGCGGATACACCGGGGAGCTGTTTTTT.